Presented here are 14 T cell receptor beta chains from one specimen sequenced in a study of spatial heterogeneity in lung cancer. TCRdb reprocessed the 5' RACE reads with MiXCR, giving one entry per CDR3 protein. Of more than 95,000 distinct CDR3 sequences listed, over 9% are singletons. Described time point: blood at routine non-recurrence follow-up after resection. Sequencing was performed on whole RNA extracted from tumor and nontumor lung tissue, or from frozen PBMC, and the material was left unsorted. The sample consisted of PBMCs, taken at follow-up. These receptors were taken from a male donor with early-stage non-small cell lung cancer.

This clonotype was seen a few times. The chain couples TRBV12-3 or TRBV12-4 to TRBJ1-5, with 7 bases matching TRBD1. V dropped 5 bases and J dropped 2; count of bases not matched to a gene: 3. This CDR3 is 14 amino acids long. CDR3 sequence (DNA): TGTGCCAGCAGTACAGGGGCAGGCAATCAGCCCCAGCATTTT. This encodes CASSTGAGNQPQHF.

This clonotype was seen at least ten times. V usage is TRBV4-2 and J usage is TRBJ2-1; TRBD2 is a possible D gene (5 bases). The CDR3 is 15 residues long. V was trimmed by 4 bases and J by 0 bases, leaving 10 bases between them. Germline CDR1 is LGHNA and CDR2 is YNFKEQ. The CDR3 loop is CASSPDSSSYNEQFF. The DNA of the CDR3 is TGTGCCAGCAGCCCGGACTCGAGCTCCTACAATGAGCAGTTCTTC.

V is TRBV6-6 and J is TRBJ1-5; D is unresolved. This CDR3 is 13 amino acids long. Germline CDR1 MNHNY, CDR2 SVGAGI (reference sequence). V was trimmed by 7 bases and J by 4 bases, leaving 11 bases between them. Here the CDR3 reads CASTQGLNQPQHF. CDR3 DNA: TGTGCCAGCACCCAAGGGCTGAATCAGCCCCAGCATTTT.

There are a few counts of this clonotype. The chain carries TRBV28 and TRBJ1-1; TRBD1 might be the D (5 bases). V was shortened by 3 bases and J by 0 bases, with 20 bases between the two germline ends. CDR1 MDHEN and CDR2 SYDVKM come from the germline V gene. The CDR3 sequence is 18 residues long. The CDR3 region is CASSFSGPSGPLNTEAFF. The CDR3, as DNA: TGTGCCAGCAGTTTTTCCGGCCCGTCGGGACCCCTGAACACTGAAGCTTTCTTT.

This clonotype was counted between two and nine times. The chain combines TRBV6-2 or TRBV6-3 with TRBJ2-3; D is uncertain. Trimming took 2 bases from V and 3 from J, leaving 15 bases between them. This CDR3 region has 16 residues. Germline V gene data show CDR1 as MNHEY and CDR2 as SVGEGT. CDR3 DNA: TGTGCCAGCAGTTACGGGCTCGAGTTCTTTACAGATACGCAGTATTTT. Its protein product is CASSYGLEFFTDTQYF.

This clonotype has ten or more counts. The genes are TRBV12-3 or TRBV12-4 and TRBJ2-1; D unresolved. This CDR3 region has 15 residues. V gave up 6 bases and J gave up 5 bases, with 17 bases separating them. The CDR3 spells CASSPASTINNEQFF. The CDR3, as DNA: TGTGCCAGCAGCCCAGCCAGCACGATAAACAATGAGCAGTTCTTC.

This clonotype was detected a few times. This chain links TRBV28 with TRBJ2-2; 10 nucleotides align to TRBD1. This CDR3 is 17 amino acids long. The germline V gene has CDR1 MDHEN and CDR2 SYDVKM. V trimming: 6 bases; J trimming: 8 bases; junction bases outside the gene matches: 15. The CDR3 DNA sequence: TGTGCCAGCAGCCCTTCCGCGGGACAGGGGACAAAAGGGGAGCTGTTTTTT. Protein sequence: CASSPSAGQGTKGELFF. Using reference TRBV28 and TRBJ2-2 for the parts outside the CDR3, the full variable domain is DVKVTQSSRYLVKRTGEKVFLECVQDMDHENMFWYRQDPGLGLRLIYFSYDVKMKEKGDIPEGYSVSREKKERFSLILESASTNQTSMYLCASSPSAGQGTKGELFFGEGSRLTVL.

This chain connects TRBV7-3 to TRBJ2-1, with 8 bases fitting TRBD2. Trimming cost V 5 bases and J 1 base; bases outside gene matches: 7. Germline CDR1 SGHTA, CDR2 FQGTGA. The CDR3 runs 16 residues. The CDR3, as DNA: TGTGCCAGCAGCCTCCAAAGCGGGAGATCCTACAATGAGCAGTTCTTC. This translates into CASSLQSGRSYNEQFF.

This clonotype was counted only a few times. This chain connects TRBV15 to TRBJ1-2, with D maybe TRBD1 (5 bases). The CDR3 runs to 14 residues. Germline lookup yields CDR1 LNHNV and CDR2 YYDKDF (reference sequence). The V and J ends lost 5 bases and 7 bases respectively, with 17 bases between them. Written as DNA, the CDR3 is TGTGCCACCAGCGGAGGGACTCGACCCGCTGGCTACACCTTC. Translated: CATSGGTRPAGYTF.

J is TRBJ2-7 and V is TRBV7-6, with D possibly being TRBD1 (6 bases). Trimming shortened V by 5 bases and J by 2 bases, and 16 bases separated the two germline ends. CDR1 and CDR2 from the germline V gene are SGHVS and FNYEAQ. CDR3 length: 15 residues. CDR3 nucleotide sequence: TGTGCCAGCAGCCGTACCCGGGACACAACCTACGAGCAGTACTTC. Protein: CASSRTRDTTYEQYF. The full variable domain, its missing parts supplied by reference TRBV7-6 and TRBJ2-7, is GAGVSQSPRYKVTKRGQDVALRCDPISGHVSLYWYRQALGQGPEFLTYFNYEAQQDKSGLPNDRFSAERPEGSISTLTIQRTEQRDSAMYRCASSRTRDTTYEQYFGPGTRLTVT.

This clonotype was picked up a small number of times. CDR3 bases: TGTGCCAGTAGTATAGTCCCAGAGACCCAGTACTTC. Its protein is CASSIVPETQYF. The gene calls are TRBV19 and TRBJ2-5; the D is unclear. Trimming took 1 base from V and 4 from J, leaving 4 bases between them. Germline V gene data show CDR1 as LNHDA and CDR2 as SQIVND (reference sequence). The CDR3 extends over 12 amino acids.

This clonotype was observed a handful of times. The gene calls are TRBV10-3 and TRBJ1-3; 7 positions match TRBD1. Germline V gene lookup returns CDR1 ENHRY and CDR2 SYGVKD. The length of the CDR3 is 15 residues. V gave up 2 bases and J gave up 3 bases; unmatched junction bases: 4. CDR3 sequence reads: CAISEGDRVGNTIYF. In DNA, the CDR3 is TGTGCCATCAGTGAGGGAGACAGGGTTGGAAACACCATATATTTT.

The sample holds many counts of this clonotype. CDR3 DNA: TGTGCCAGCAGTTCGGGGACCGGGGGAAATCAGCCCCAGCATTTT. It translates to CASSSGTGGNQPQHF. This sequence joins TRBV12-3 or TRBV12-4 and TRBJ1-5, with a tentative D call TRBD1 (5 bases). CDR3 size: 15 residues. V dropped 4 bases and J dropped 4 bases, with 14 bases sitting between them.

This clonotype showed up just once. The chain uses TRBV7-9 and TRBJ2-3; tentatively, D is TRBD2 (5 bases). The CDR3 totals 16 residues. Germline lookup yields CDR1 SEHNR and CDR2 FQNEAQ (reference sequence). Trimming removed 0 bases at V and 2 bases at J, with 12 bases between. CDR3 sequence reads: CASSLALRANTDTQYF. The CDR3 DNA sequence: TGTGCCAGCAGCTTAGCTTTGCGGGCGAACACAGATACGCAGTATTTT.